The 4 T cell receptor beta chains below were found in one sample sequenced in a study of CXCR3-negative and CXCR3-positive naive CD8 T cells. The method, 5' RACE with UMI labels, was used to prepare the TRB cDNA libraries. For each CDR3 protein, TCRdb gives one entry from its re-call of the 5' RACE reads, without DNA. This table lists about 53,000 distinct CDR3 sequences. These receptors have no identified antigens. Study-wide results and caveats: Researchers report that CXCR3-positive naive cells carry more hydrophobic TRB CDR3s than CXCR3-negative naive cells.

Sequenced material: naive CXCR3+ CD8+ T cells from blood. Indicated subset: CD45RO-CCR7+CD27+CD95- naive CD8+ T cells expressing CXCR3 (TNR3+). Receptors were obtained from a human donor in good health. Some clones in this sample may be carry-over from other donors' samples.

V is TRBV11-2 and J is TRBJ2-2; TCRdb indicates TRBD2, and absent DNA this call remains unverified. CDR3 size: 16 residues. Germline lookup yields CDR1 SGHAT and CDR2 FQNNGV. CDR3 region: CASSFSSEGNTGELFF.

The chain links TRBV20-1 to TRBJ1-1; TCRdb outputs TRBD1, but without DNA this stays unchecked. The CDR3 is 19 residues long. The V gene's germline CDR1 is DFQATT and CDR2 SNEGSKA (reference sequence). The CDR3 here is CSARDLFSGETIMNTEAFF.

The rearrangement links TRBV20-1 to TRBJ2-7; the D gene TCRdb calls, TRBD2, cannot be checked with no DNA. Germline values: CDR1 DFQATT, CDR2 SNEGSKA (reference sequence). The CDR3 extends over 14 amino acids. CDR3 residues: CSAREEGAIYEQYF.

V and J are TRBV6-2 or TRBV6-3 and TRBJ1-2; TCRdb returns TRBD1, unconfirmable since there is no DNA. Germline V gene data show CDR1 as MNHEY and CDR2 as SVGEGT. The length of the CDR3 is 15 residues. CDR3: CASSYRASSTNGYTF.